These 8 T cell receptor beta chains were all obtained from the same sample, sequenced in a study of T-cell memory formation after mild COVID-19. From the 5' RACE reads, TCRdb called clonotypes with MiXCR, one entry per CDR3 protein. The sample lists around 27,000 distinct CDR3 sequences; less than 7.5% were seen once. The specimen was PBMCs or a T cell subset sorted from them (not recorded which). The source of these receptors is an adult woman who had mild COVID-19 (a few samples of this study predate the infection). Cell type and time point are not known.

The V call is TRBV13, the J call TRBJ2-3; 13 bases map to TRBD2. V shed 3 bases and J 2 bases; nucleotides not matched to a gene: 5. CDR1 PRHDT and CDR2 FYEKMQ come from the germline V gene (reference sequence). The CDR3 has 17 amino acids. CDR3: CASSFVGLAGVTDTQYF. In DNA, the CDR3 is TGTGCCAGCAGCTTCGTTGGACTAGCGGGAGTCACAGATACGCAGTATTTT. The full variable domain, in which reference TRBV13 and TRBJ2-3 provide the parts outside the CDR3, is AAGVIQSPRHLIKEKRETATLKCYPIPRHDTVYWYQQGPGQDPQFLISFYEKMQSDKGSIPDRFSAQQFSDYHSELNMSSLELGDSALYFCASSFVGLAGVTDTQYFGPGTRLTVL.

By its share, this clonotype is medium-sized. This chain links TRBV7-9 with TRBJ1-1; D perhaps matches TRBD1 (5 bases). The germline V and J ends were trimmed by 8 bases and 0 bases, with 7 bases remaining between them. This CDR3 is built from 12 residues. The germline gives CDR1 SEHNR, CDR2 FQNEAQ (reference sequence). The CDR3 protein is CASEGMNTEAFF. In DNA form, the CDR3 reads TGTGCCAGCGAGGGGATGAACACTGAAGCTTTCTTT.

This clonotype has a count of ten or more. The chain links TRBV10-3 to TRBJ2-7; 10 bases match TRBD2. With 8 bases clipped from V and 3 bases from J, the junction kept 10 bases outside the gene matches. The CDR3 covers 15 residues. CDR1 and CDR2 (germline): ENHRY, SYGVKD. CDR3 sequence (DNA): TGTGCCATCGGCGGAGCGGGAGGGGGGCTCTACGAGCAGTACTTC. It codes for CAIGGAGGGLYEQYF.

This clonotype qualifies as medium-sized. The chain links TRBV14 to TRBJ2-3; either TRBD1 or TRBD2 may fit D (5 bases each). The CDR3 covers 15 residues. The V and J ends lost 3 bases and 7 bases respectively, with 17 bases between them. Germline V CDR1 and CDR2: SGHDN, FVKESK. The CDR3 coding sequence is TGTGCCAGCAGCCAGGGGTCCTCGTGGGGGAATACGCAGTATTTT. This encodes CASSQGSSWGNTQYF.

At least ten counts were recorded for this clonotype. The chain recombines TRBV12-3 or TRBV12-4 with TRBJ1-1; D gene ambiguous. The CDR3 is made up of 11 amino acids. The ends were cut back, 6 bases at V and 10 bases at J, with 12 bases in the middle. The CDR3 sequence: CASRQRIRAFF. The CDR3 bases are TGTGCCAGCAGGCAACGGATCCGAGCTTTCTTT.

This clonotype was counted at least ten times. The V call is TRBV3-1, the J call TRBJ2-1; TRBD2 aligns across 7 bases. The V and J ends lost 1 base and 5 bases, in that order; junction bases with no gene match: 14. This CDR3 region has 18 residues. CDR1 is LGHDT and CDR2 is YNNKEL in the germline V gene (reference sequence). The CDR3 reads CASSQVRTWAGDDNEQFF. The CDR3 DNA reads as TGTGCCAGCAGCCAAGTGAGAACTTGGGCGGGAGATGACAATGAGCAGTTCTTC.

In its sample, this clonotype was seen many times. This chain joins TRBV12-3 or TRBV12-4 and TRBJ2-7, with D maybe TRBD2 (5 bases). V was shortened by 2 bases and J by 7 bases, with 15 bases between the two germline ends. This CDR3 is 14 amino acids long. The CDR3 DNA sequence: TGTGCCAGCAGTTTAACGGGGTCCTCCCAAGAGCAGTACTTC. This gives the protein CASSLTGSSQEQYF.

This clonotype occurred many times. The rearrangement uses TRBV7-9 and TRBJ1-1, with TRBD1 as a possible D gene (5 bases). Germline V gives CDR1 SEHNR, CDR2 FQNEAQ (reference sequence). CDR3 length equals 15 residues. Between the trimmed V and J ends, which lost 3 bases and 4 bases, there was a span of 15 bases. CDR3 nucleotide sequence: TGTGCCAGCAGCTTCGTCCCGGGACCTCGCACTGAAGCTTTCTTT. It encodes CASSFVPGPRTEAFF. The whole variable domain, filled in from reference TRBV7-9 and TRBJ1-1, reads DTGVSQNPRHKITKRGQNVTFRCDPISEHNRLYWYRQTLGQGPEFLTYFQNEAQLEKSRLLSDRFSAERPKGSFSTLEIQRTEQGDSAMYLCASSFVPGPRTEAFFGQGTRLTVV.